The following is a T cell receptor beta chain sequence with its context. This clonotype was detected only a few times. Its binding antigen is unknown. Base qualities are not recorded, but no much larger clone differs from it by a single base. The record originates from a study of T cell repertoires in cytomegalovirus infection (dated by TCRdb to between 2019 and 2020). In terms of the full investigation: Peptide stimulations targeted recently identified HLA-C-restricted CMV epitopes, whose presentation resists viral immunomodulation, together with well-studied HLA-B-restricted epitopes. Donor HLA type was relevant to the analysis, as public TCR beta signatures indicated carriage of CMV infection together with the matching HLA type. Points the paper makes about the study in general: The ex vivo response was dominated by HLA-C-restricted CMV-specific TCR beta clonotypes, which also provided the single most frequent clonotype in two of eight donors. Carriers of CMV infection plus the relevant HLA type were discriminated by the cumulative frequency of public TCR beta family members in the study cohort and in an independent roughly 340-donor cohort.

Counted from cysteine to phenylalanine, this CDR3 has 13 amino acids. The retained sequence is limited to the CDR3, 39 bases, with the frame set at the first base. CDR1 and CDR2, looked up from the germline V gene, are MNHEY and SVGAGI. V loses 6 bases, J loses 1 base, and the germline ends lie 9 bases apart. This specimen's treatment or condition label, interpreted: in vitro stimulation with specific CMV peptide epitopes to enrich CMV-specific T cells. Sequencing took place on an Illumina HiSeq 1500. TCRdb trimmed public reads at Q25 via fastp, called clones via MiXCR and kept in-frame beta chains. Each CDR3 protein gets just one entry, which takes the most common genes and DNA from the rows behind it. In this sample the table shows around 430,000 distinct CDR3 sequences, under 55% of which occur a single time. 43% of the sample goes to the ten largest clones.

The TCR sequence derives from a human donor in good health (CMV status not recorded). Some clones in this sample may be carry-over from other donors' samples. This specimen was cultured PBMCs, taken from culture after CMV antigen stimulation. Rearrangement joined TRBV6-5 to TRBJ1-1; the D gene cannot be named for sure. The nucleotide sequence is TGTGCCAGCAGCCCGAGGCAGAACACTGAAGCTTTCTTT. It encodes CASSPRQNTEAFF.